Presented here are 22 T cell receptor beta chains from one specimen sequenced in a study of human thymus T cells. Data came from immunoSEQ multiplex PCR; TCRdb stores just in-frame clones and leaves some out. The data contain some 46,000 clones, about 93% of them singletons. Sequenced input: blood. The receptors stem from a boy younger than two with a congenital heart defect but otherwise immunologically healthy.

The V call is TRBV6-5, the J call TRBJ1-1; TRBD1 might be the D (5 bases). CDR3 size: 13 residues. Germline loops: CDR1 MNHEY, CDR2 SVGAGI. Trimming pared 0 bases from V and 7 bases from J, leaving 9 bases between. The CDR3 here is CASSYSEGNEAFF. The CDR3 DNA is TGTGCCAGCAGTTACTCGGAGGGGAATGAAGCTTTCTTT.

The chain carries TRBV6-1 and TRBJ2-7; D is unclear. Between the trimmed V and J ends, which lost 7 bases and 2 bases, there was a span of 9 bases. Germline CDR1 is MNHNS and CDR2 is SASEGT. CDR3 length: 12 amino acids. CDR3 sequence: CASTRLPYEQYF. CDR3 nucleotide sequence: TGTGCCAGCACGAGACTTCCCTACGAGCAGTACTTC.

The chain's CDR3 is CASSYTNTQYF. DNA of the CDR3: TGTGCCAGCAGTTATACGAATACGCAGTATTTT. This chain connects TRBV6-6 to TRBJ2-3; D is undetermined. V was pared by 3 bases and J by 7 bases, with 5 bases between. Per the germline V gene, CDR1 is MNHNY and CDR2 is SVGAGI (reference sequence). CDR3 length: 11 residues.

V usage is TRBV7-2 and J usage is TRBJ1-2, with 7 bases that match TRBD1. The CDR3 extends over 13 amino acids. Germline V gives CDR1 SGHTA, CDR2 FQGNSA. J gave up 8 bases and V 3 bases, and 6 bases lay outside the gene matches. The CDR3 nucleotides read TGTGCCAGCAGCTTGGGGACAGCTGGAGGCTACACCTTC. Its translation is CASSLGTAGGYTF.

This chain connects TRBV11-3 to TRBJ2-6; D gene ambiguous. CDR1 and CDR2 from the germline V gene are SGHNT and YENEEA. The CDR3 runs to 16 residues. Trimming pared 5 bases from V and 0 bases from J, leaving 11 bases between. This CDR3 reads CASSLRRLSGANVLTF. CDR3 coding DNA: TGTGCCAGCAGCCTCCGACGCCTCTCTGGGGCCAACGTCCTGACTTTC.

The chain has TRBV10-2 and TRBJ2-1, with 8 positions matching TRBD2. The V segment lost 5 bases and the J segment 4 bases; nucleotides outside the gene matches: 4. Germline CDR1 reads WSHSY; CDR2 reads SAAADI. The CDR3 runs 14 residues. The DNA for the CDR3 is TGCGCCAGCAGTCGAGCGGGGGAATACAATGAGCAGTTCTTC. It codes for CASSRAGEYNEQFF.

The J gene is TRBJ2-3, the V gene TRBV7-9, with D maybe TRBD2 (7 bases). V was clipped by 5 bases and J by 3 bases, with 15 bases between them. The CDR3 covers 15 residues. Germline lookup yields CDR1 SEHNR and CDR2 FQNEAQ (reference sequence). The CDR3 bases are TGTGCCAGCAGCAATCGCGGGGGCGGGACAGATACGCAGTATTTT. Protein product: CASSNRGGGTDTQYF. The variable domain in full, completed from reference TRBV7-9 and TRBJ2-3, reads DTGVSQNPRHKITKRGQNVTFRCDPISEHNRLYWYRQTLGQGPEFLTYFQNEAQLEKSRLLSDRFSAERPKGSFSTLEIQRTEQGDSAMYLCASSNRGGGTDTQYFGPGTRLTVL.

The J gene is TRBJ1-2, the V gene TRBV10-1; D gene unclear. CDR3 length: 13 residues. From germline, CDR1 is WNHNN and CDR2 SYGVQD (reference sequence). Trimming cost V 5 bases and J 2 bases, with 9 bases left between them. CDR3 residues: CASSTFQNYGYTF. The CDR3 nucleotides are TGCGCCAGCAGTACCTTTCAGAACTATGGCTACACCTTC.

V is TRBV27 and J is TRBJ1-1, with no clear D. The germline V gene has CDR1 MNHEY and CDR2 SMNVEV (reference sequence). V was shortened by 0 bases and J by 1 base, with 9 bases between the two germline ends. CDR3 length: 15 residues. CDR3 residues: CASSLSTGQNTEAFF. CDR3 nucleotides: TGTGCCAGCAGTTTATCGACGGGCCAGAACACTGAAGCTTTCTTT.

The V and J genes are TRBV4-3 and TRBJ2-3, with D maybe TRBD1 (5 bases). The germline CDR1 and CDR2 sequences are LGHNA and YSLEER. CDR3 size: 14 residues. V was cut by 0 bases and J by 1 base, with 5 bases left in between. CDR3 protein: CASSQDRGTDTQYF. In DNA form, the CDR3 reads TGCGCCAGCAGCCAAGACAGGGGCACAGATACGCAGTATTTT.

J is TRBJ1-1 and V is TRBV7-2, with D uncertain. The V and J ends lost 0 bases and 6 bases respectively, with 11 bases between them. The CDR3 covers 14 residues. The germline V gene encodes CDR1 SGHTA and CDR2 FQGNSA. CDR3 residues: CASSLAPTGPEAFF. CDR3 nucleotides: TGTGCCAGCAGCTTAGCTCCCACGGGCCCTGAAGCTTTCTTT.

This CDR3 is CASSTRRGGQYEQYF. CDR3 bases: TGTGCCAGCAGCACGCGGCGGGGGGGCCAGTACGAGCAGTACTTC. The J gene is TRBJ2-7, the V gene TRBV7-2, with 9 positions matching TRBD2. The CDR3 consists of 15 residues. Germline V gene sequence: CDR1 SGHTA, CDR2 FQGNSA. The V gene end was trimmed by 5 bases and the J gene end by 4 bases; junction bases not matched to a gene: 9.

The rearrangement joins TRBV5-1 to TRBJ2-7, with D perhaps matching TRBD2 (5 bases). The CDR3 sequence is 15 residues long. Germline lookup yields CDR1 SGHRS and CDR2 YFSETQ. The V end lost 7 bases, the J end lost 0 bases, and 17 bases lay between the germline ends. Here the CDR3 DNA reads TGCGCCAGCCAGGACTCGGTATGGCCCTCCTACGAGCAGTACTTC. Translating gives CASQDSVWPSYEQYF.

The genes are TRBV28 and TRBJ1-2; D not certain. CDR1 and CDR2 from the germline V gene are MDHEN and SYDVKM. V was trimmed by 6 bases and J by 6 bases, leaving 17 bases between them. The CDR3 extends over 14 amino acids. CDR3 sequence: CASSHRTRTHGYTF. CDR3 DNA: TGTGCCAGCAGCCACCGGACCAGGACTCATGGCTACACCTTC.

The J gene is TRBJ2-1, the V gene TRBV7-9; D is unresolved. This CDR3 is built from 12 residues. Per germline, CDR1 SEHNR and CDR2 FQNEAQ (reference sequence). Trimming pared 5 bases from V and 5 bases from J, leaving 7 bases between. The CDR3 sequence: CASSPYDNEQFF. CDR3 DNA sequence: TGTGCCAGCAGCCCCTACGACAATGAGCAGTTCTTC.

The chain recombines TRBV2 with TRBJ1-2; 9 nucleotides match TRBD1. Per the germline V gene, CDR1 is SNHLY and CDR2 is FYNNEI. V dropped 7 bases and J dropped 7; count of bases not matched to a gene: 7. The CDR3 spans 13 residues. The CDR3 loop is CASKGTGKGGYTF. CDR3 nucleotides: TGTGCCAGCAAGGGGACAGGGAAGGGTGGCTACACCTTC. The entire variable domain, with the rest obtained from reference TRBV2 and TRBJ1-2, is as follows: EPEVTQTPSHQVTQMGQEVILRCVPISNHLYFYWYRQILGQKVEFLVSFYNNEISEKSEIFDDQFSVERPDGSNFTLKIRSTKLEDSAMYFCASKGTGKGGYTFGSGTRLTVV.

The chain recombines TRBV4-3 with TRBJ2-7; 8 bases line up with TRBD2. The CDR3 extends over 16 amino acids. From germline, CDR1 is LGHNA and CDR2 YSLEER. After removal of 0 bases from V and 6 bases from J, the junction contained 10 bases not matched to a gene. This CDR3 reads CASSQDKGLVFGEQYF. CDR3 bases: TGCGCCAGCAGCCAAGATAAGGGACTAGTTTTCGGCGAGCAGTACTTC.

The CDR3, as DNA: TGTGCCAGCAGTTTGCTGGGGGCGCCTGGCTATGGCTACACCTTC. Protein product: CASSLLGAPGYGYTF. The V call is TRBV27, the J call TRBJ1-2, with D perhaps matching TRBD1 (6 bases). Per germline, CDR1 MNHEY and CDR2 SMNVEV (reference sequence). The length of the CDR3 is 15 residues. The V and J ends lost 3 bases and 4 bases respectively, with 15 bases between them.

The V call is TRBV5-5, the J call TRBJ2-4; 7 positions match TRBD1. The CDR3 spans 15 residues. Trimming cost V 1 base and J 5 bases; bases outside gene matches: 6. The germline CDR1 and CDR2 sequences are SGHKS and YYEKEE (reference sequence). CDR3 sequence: CASSLRLGGENIQYF. The CDR3, as DNA: TGTGCCAGCAGCTTGAGGTTAGGGGGCGAAAACATTCAGTACTTC.

The chain couples TRBV27 to TRBJ2-7, with 7 bases aligning to TRBD1. V gave up 5 bases and J gave up 3 bases; unmatched junction bases: 7. Germline V lookup: CDR1 MNHEY, CDR2 SMNVEV (reference sequence). This CDR3 region has 14 residues. In DNA, the CDR3 is TGTGCCAGCAGTCTGACAGGGTTGATCTACGAGCAGTACTTC. Amino acid sequence: CASSLTGLIYEQYF.

The rearrangement joins TRBV7-6 to TRBJ2-2, with 8 bases identical to TRBD1. CDR1 and CDR2 (germline): SGHVS, FNYEAQ. The CDR3 length is 16 residues. The ends lost 0 bases at V and 5 bases at J; junction bases unmatched: 5. The CDR3 loop reads CASSLAFQGATGELFF. The CDR3 DNA follows: TGTGCCAGCAGCTTAGCGTTCCAGGGGGCAACCGGGGAGCTGTTTTTT.

The V and J genes are TRBV14 and TRBJ1-2; 8 bases match TRBD1. The J segment lost 3 bases and the V segment lost 5 bases, leaving 5 bases of the junction unmatched. This CDR3 is built from 14 residues. CDR1 is SGHDN, CDR2 FVKESK, per germline. The CDR3 protein is CASSRTGSHYGYTF. CDR3 in DNA: TGTGCCAGCAGCAGGACAGGGAGCCACTATGGCTACACCTTC.